The rows below give T cell receptor beta chains drawn from one sample of a study of shared clonotypes between healthy human individuals. Repertoires were generated with immunoSEQ multiplex PCR, while TCRdb's copy carries only in-frame clones and drops some. The sample consists of about 510,000 clones, roughly 85% of them appearing once. Input material: PBMCs. Receptor source: a woman aged 40 to 55 in good health. Some clones in this sample may be carry-over from other donors' samples. CDR3s include the opening cysteine and the closing phenylalanine or tryptophan. D genes are given only for firm matches. Clone size is shown for a subset of rows, as once, few, many or a class of expanded clone.

j_gene	abundance	len	d_gene	v_gene	CDR3aa	CDR3nt
TRBJ2-7	-	16	TRBD2	TRBV5-4	CASSPEPREVTYEQYF	TGTGCCAGCAGCCCAGAGCCGCGGGAGGTTACCTACGAGCAGTACTTC
TRBJ2-7	-	14	TRBD1	TRBV29-1	CSVGTGSGFDEQYF	TGCAGCGTTGGGACAGGGAGTGGATTTGACGAGCAGTACTTC
TRBJ1-4	-	17	-	TRBV5-1	CASSLDARITTNEKLFF	TGCGCCAGCAGCTTGGACGCCAGAATCACAACTAATGAAAAACTGTTTTTT
TRBJ2-2	-	16	TRBD2	TRBV11-1	CASSLLLAEATGELFF	TGTGCCAGCAGCTTATTACTAGCGGAGGCCACCGGGGAGCTGTTTTTT
TRBJ2-1	-	16	TRBD2	TRBV10-3	CAITAENDGSGRVPFF	TGTGCCATCACCGCGGAAAATGATGGGAGCGGGAGGGTTCCGTTCTTC
TRBJ2-2	few	14	TRBD1	TRBV9	CASGTAYNTGELFF	TGTGCCAGCGGGACAGCTTACAACACCGGGGAGCTGTTTTTT
TRBJ2-1	-	12	TRBD1	TRBV30	CAWGTGGGEQFF	TGTGCCTGGGGGACAGGGGGCGGTGAGCAGTTCTTC
TRBJ2-3	-	12	-	TRBV7-9	CASRRSTDTQYF	TGTGCCAGCCGGCGGAGCACAGATACGCAGTATTTT
TRBJ2-7	-	12	-	TRBV28	CASSRYSYEQYF	TGTGCCAGCAGTCGGTACTCCTACGAGCAGTACTTC
TRBJ2-1	few	12	-	TRBV28	CASGSSYNEQFF	TGTGCCAGCGGGAGCTCCTACAATGAGCAGTTCTTC
TRBJ1-2	once	12	-	TRBV7-2	CASSGGRDGYTF	TGTGCCAGCAGCGGGGGGAGGGATGGCTACACCTTC
TRBJ2-7	-	13	-	TRBV6-1	CAIEFRGAYEQYF	TGTGCCATTGAGTTCCGGGGCGCCTACGAGCAGTACTTC
TRBJ2-2	few	17	TRBD2	TRBV4-3	CASSQGGGFRNTGELFF	TGCGCCAGCAGCCAGGGCGGGGGATTCCGGAACACCGGGGAGCTGTTTTTT
TRBJ2-3	-	16	-	TRBV5-1	CASSLEGTTSTDTQYF	TGCGCCAGCAGCTTGGAGGGGACGACTAGCACAGATACGCAGTATTTT
TRBJ2-3	-	16	-	TRBV7-3	CASSLNSAGSTDTQYF	TGTGCCAGCAGCTTAAATTCGGCAGGATCCACAGATACGCAGTATTTT
TRBJ1-5	-	15	-	TRBV15	CATSRDRGVGQPQHF	TGTGCCACCAGCAGAGATAGGGGGGTGGGTCAGCCCCAGCATTTT
TRBJ2-7	-	15	TRBD2	TRBV15	CATSRGLAGKGEQYF	TGTGCCACCAGCAGAGGACTAGCGGGAAAGGGCGAGCAGTACTTC
TRBJ2-2	-	13	-	TRBV19	CASRNRDTGELFF	TGTGCCAGTAGAAACAGGGACACCGGGGAGCTGTTTTTT
TRBJ2-2	-	16	TRBD2	TRBV4-1	CASSQSVTSGTGELFF	TGCGCCAGCAGCCAATCGGTGACTAGCGGTACCGGGGAGCTGTTTTTT
TRBJ1-1	few	14	-	TRBV11-2	CASSRIGLNTEAFF	TGTGCCAGCAGCCGAATCGGATTGAACACTGAAGCTTTCTTT
TRBJ2-3	-	16	-	TRBV10-3	CAITGLAGFSPDTQYF	TGTGCCATCACCGGACTGGCGGGGTTCTCCCCAGATACGCAGTATTTT
TRBJ1-5	-	15	TRBD1	TRBV28	CASSRTGGRSQPQHF	TGTGCCAGTTCCCGGACAGGGGGCCGCAGTCAGCCCCAGCATTTT
TRBJ2-5	-	13	TRBD2	TRBV5-1	CASSLGRMETQYF	TGCGCCAGCAGCCTCGGGAGGATGGAGACCCAGTACTTC
TRBJ2-6	-	15	-	TRBV10-3	CAISDQDSGANVLTF	TGTGCCATCAGTGACCAGGACTCTGGGGCCAACGTCCTGACTTTC
TRBJ2-7	once	16	-	TRBV19	CASSMRRMGRAYEQYF	TGTGCCAGTAGTATGCGTCGAATGGGCAGGGCTTACGAGCAGTACTTC
TRBJ2-1	few	14	-	TRBV7-2	CASSLGGAPNEQFF	TGTGCCAGCAGCTTAGGCGGAGCCCCCAATGAGCAGTTCTTC
TRBJ2-7	-	16	TRBD2	TRBV7-6	CASSSGTSGRVYEQYF	TGTGCCAGCAGCTCGGGGACTAGCGGGAGGGTCTACGAGCAGTACTTC
TRBJ1-5	-	19	TRBD1	TRBV23-1	CASSQWVNGYRGPNQPQHF	TGCGCCAGCAGTCAATGGGTTAACGGTTACAGGGGACCCAATCAGCCCCAGCATTTT
TRBJ1-1	-	14	-	TRBV9	CASSVLQGGGEAFF	TGTGCCAGCAGCGTACTACAGGGAGGGGGTGAAGCTTTCTTT
TRBJ1-2	many	15	TRBD1	TRBV6-1	CASSEWTGPNYGYTF	TGTGCCAGCAGTGAGTGGACAGGGCCTAACTATGGCTACACCTTC
TRBJ2-7	once	14	TRBD2	TRBV6-6	CASSQSGRSYEQYF	TGTGCCAGCAGCCAGAGCGGGAGGTCCTACGAGCAGTACTTC
TRBJ1-2	-	14	TRBD1	TRBV7-9	CASSYVQGNYGYTF	TGTGCCAGCAGCTACGTACAGGGGAACTATGGCTACACCTTC
TRBJ1-2	once	15	-	TRBV27	CASRRLGGDLYGYTF	TGTGCCAGCAGACGTTTGGGGGGGGACCTCTATGGCTACACCTTC